The 5 T cell receptor beta chains below come from one sample, sequenced in a study of blood T cell repertoires in COVID-19. Assay used: immunoSEQ multiplex PCR; TCRdb lists only in-frame clones, some missing. The sample has about 150,000 clones; 75% to 90% are singletons. The sample consisted of peripheral blood. Receptor source: a woman aged 40 to 49 with acute or convalescent COVID-19.

The CDR3 sequence is CASSDGGFYSNQPQHF. The DNA for the CDR3 is TGTGCCAGCAGTGACGGGGGGTTCTATAGCAATCAGCCCCAGCATTTT. This chain connects TRBV25-1 to TRBJ1-5; D may be TRBD1 (5 bases). V was clipped by 3 bases and J by 0 bases, with 12 bases between them. The CDR3 covers 16 residues. Germline values: CDR1 MGHDK, CDR2 SYGVNS.

This chain connects TRBV4-2 to TRBJ2-3; 11 bases line up with TRBD2. The V and J ends lost 3 bases and 5 bases, in that order; junction bases with no gene match: 10. This CDR3 is built from 17 residues. Germline V lookup: CDR1 LGHNA, CDR2 YNFKEQ. The CDR3 sequence is CASSHKIAGGLVDTQYF. CDR3 DNA sequence: TGTGCCAGCAGCCATAAAATAGCGGGAGGGCTCGTAGATACGCAGTATTTT.

This chain connects TRBV7-2 to TRBJ2-7; 7 nucleotides match TRBD1. With 5 bases clipped from V and 0 bases from J, the junction kept 7 bases outside the gene matches. The CDR3 extends over 15 amino acids. From germline, CDR1 is SGHTA and CDR2 FQGNSA. CDR3 bases: TGTGCCAGCAGCAGACAGGGTGGGAGCTCCTACGAGCAGTACTTC. Its protein is CASSRQGGSSYEQYF.

The chain employs TRBV19 and TRBJ2-7; 12 nucleotides agree with TRBD2. CDR3 length: 18 residues. Germline trimming cut 1 base from V and 7 bases from J; bases unmatched to any gene: 14. In germline, CDR1 is LNHDA, CDR2 SQIVND (reference sequence). The CDR3 loop is CASSIGPNLLAGGEEQYF. The CDR3 DNA reads as TGTGCCAGTAGTATAGGCCCAAACCTACTAGCGGGAGGTGAAGAGCAGTACTTC.

This clone has a single count. The chain recombines TRBV19 with TRBJ2-3, with 7 bases aligning to TRBD1. This CDR3 contains 15 residues. Germline V gene lookup returns CDR1 LNHDA and CDR2 SQIVND (reference sequence). Germline trimming cut 4 bases from V and 4 bases from J; bases unmatched to any gene: 8. DNA for the CDR3: TGTGCCAGTAGTAAGCAGGGGGTAAACTCAGATACGCAGTATTTT. Protein: CASSKQGVNSDTQYF. Full variable domain (remainder filled in from reference TRBV19 and TRBJ2-3): DGGITQSPKYLFRKEGQNVTLSCEQNLNHDAMYWYRQDPGQGLRLIYYSQIVNDFQKGDIAEGYSVSREKKESFPLTVTSAQKNPTAFYLCASSKQGVNSDTQYFGPGTRLTVL.